This T cell receptor beta chain was recovered during a study of CD8 T cells in Susac syndrome. Bulk CD8+ and CD4+ cells came from magnetic negative isolation; CD8+ TEMRA by FACS. The RNA input was about 0.5 to 1 ug, and it was reverse transcribed with random hexamers. immunoSEQ multiplex PCR amplified TCR beta CDR3 across 54 Vbeta, 13 Jbeta. MiXCR, applied by TCRdb to the immunoSEQ multiplex PCR reads, yields one record per CDR3 protein. This sample has some 110,000 distinct CDR3 sequences, with approximately 93% found just once. Sequenced material: CD4+ T cells from PBMCs. The TCR was taken from a human donor with multiple sclerosis.

CDR3 in amino acids: CASSFGAGSGYTF. CDR3 bases: TGTGCCAGCAGTTTTGGGGCAGGCTCGGGCTACACCTTC. The genes are TRBV27 and TRBJ1-2, with D maybe TRBD1 (5 bases). Trimming pared 3 bases from V and 8 bases from J, leaving 13 bases between. The CDR3 has 13 amino acids. CDR1 MNHEY and CDR2 SMNVEV come from the germline V gene (reference sequence).